This TCR beta chain was observed in a study of T-cell memory formation after mild COVID-19. CDR1 is SGHRS, CDR2 YFSETQ, per germline. This CDR3 is built from 16 residues. V gave up 0 bases and J gave up 2 bases, with 13 bases separating them. This clonotype showed up just a few times. TCR alpha and TCR beta cDNA libraries with sample barcodes and UMIs came from 5'RACE using constant-segment primers. Via MiXCR, TCRdb re-called the 5' RACE reads, giving one row per CDR3 protein. The table has under 200,000 distinct CDR3 sequences, around 13% seen once; the top ten hold 2.5% to 3.5%. The sequencing input was PBMCs or a T cell subset sorted from them (not recorded which). The chain employs TRBV5-1 and TRBJ2-3; a weak D match, TRBD1 (5 bases). This clonotype originated in a man younger than 30 who had mild COVID-19 (a few samples of this study predate the infection). Cell type and time point are not known. The CDR3 sequence is CASSLGSAGSTDTQYF. CDR3 nucleotide sequence: TGCGCCAGCAGCTTGGGCTCGGCAGGGTCCACAGATACGCAGTATTTT.